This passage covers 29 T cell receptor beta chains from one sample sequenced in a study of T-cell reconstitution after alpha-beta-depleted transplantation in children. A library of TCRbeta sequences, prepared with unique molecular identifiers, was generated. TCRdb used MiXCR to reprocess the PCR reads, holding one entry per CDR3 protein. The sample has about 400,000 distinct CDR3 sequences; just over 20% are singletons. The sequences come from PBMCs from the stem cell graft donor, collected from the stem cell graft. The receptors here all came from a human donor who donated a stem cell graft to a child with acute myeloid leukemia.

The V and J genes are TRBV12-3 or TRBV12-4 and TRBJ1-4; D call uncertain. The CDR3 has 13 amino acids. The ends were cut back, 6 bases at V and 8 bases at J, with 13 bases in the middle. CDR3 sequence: CASSPDGVEKLFF. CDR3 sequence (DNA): TGTGCCAGCAGCCCTGATGGGGTGGAAAAACTGTTTTTT.

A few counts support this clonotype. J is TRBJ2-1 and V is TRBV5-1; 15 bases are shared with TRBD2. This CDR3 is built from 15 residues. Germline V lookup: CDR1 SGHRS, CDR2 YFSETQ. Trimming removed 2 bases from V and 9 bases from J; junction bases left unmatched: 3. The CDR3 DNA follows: TGCGCCAGCAGCTTAGGGACTAGCGGGAGGAGTGAGCAGTTCTTC. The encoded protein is CASSLGTSGRSEQFF.

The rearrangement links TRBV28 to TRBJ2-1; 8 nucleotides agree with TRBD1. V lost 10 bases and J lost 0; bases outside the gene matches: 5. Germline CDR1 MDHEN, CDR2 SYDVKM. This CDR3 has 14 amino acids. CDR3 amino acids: CATHRGDSYNEQFF. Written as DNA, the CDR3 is TGTGCCACCCACAGGGGGGACTCCTACAATGAGCAGTTCTTC.

CDR3: CASSPSGRNTGELFF. Here the CDR3 DNA reads TGTGCCAGCAGCCCTAGCGGGAGAAACACCGGGGAGCTGTTTTTT. The chain links TRBV9 to TRBJ2-2, with 10 bases lining up with TRBD2. Germline V gives CDR1 SGDLS, CDR2 YYNGEE. CDR3 length: 15 amino acids. After removal of 4 bases from V and 2 bases from J, the junction contained 2 bases not matched to a gene. The variable domain in full, completed from reference TRBV9 and TRBJ2-2, reads DSGVTQTPKHLITATGQRVTLRCSPRSGDLSVYWYQQSLDQGLQFLIQYYNGEERAKGNILERFSAQQFPDLHSELNLSSLELGDSALYFCASSPSGRNTGELFFGEGSRLTVL.

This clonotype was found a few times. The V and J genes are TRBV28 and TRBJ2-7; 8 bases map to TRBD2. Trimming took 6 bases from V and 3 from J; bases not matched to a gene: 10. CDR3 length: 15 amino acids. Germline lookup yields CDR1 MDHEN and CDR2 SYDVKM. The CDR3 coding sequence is TGTGCCAGCAGACGGGAGGGCCCAGATATCTACGAGCAGTACTTC. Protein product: CASRREGPDIYEQYF.

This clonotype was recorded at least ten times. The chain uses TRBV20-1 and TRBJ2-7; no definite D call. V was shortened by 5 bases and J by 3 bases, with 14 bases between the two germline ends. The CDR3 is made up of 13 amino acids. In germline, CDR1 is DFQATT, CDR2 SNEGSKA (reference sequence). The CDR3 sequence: CSAGAFSNYEQYF. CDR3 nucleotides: TGCAGTGCTGGAGCCTTTTCTAACTACGAGCAGTACTTC.

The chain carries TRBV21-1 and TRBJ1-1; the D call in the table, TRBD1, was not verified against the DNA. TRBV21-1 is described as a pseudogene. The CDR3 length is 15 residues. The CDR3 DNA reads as TGTGCCAGCAGCAGGCCGGGACAGGGCCATCGTGGAGCTTTCTTT. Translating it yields CASSRPGQGHRGAFF.

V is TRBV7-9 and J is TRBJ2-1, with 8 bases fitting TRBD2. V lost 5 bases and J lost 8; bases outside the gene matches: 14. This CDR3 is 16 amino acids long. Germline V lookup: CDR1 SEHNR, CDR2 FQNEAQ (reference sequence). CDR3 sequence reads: CASSPGRAAFRDEQFF. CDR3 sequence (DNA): TGTGCCAGCAGCCCCGGGAGGGCGGCCTTTCGAGATGAGCAGTTCTTC.

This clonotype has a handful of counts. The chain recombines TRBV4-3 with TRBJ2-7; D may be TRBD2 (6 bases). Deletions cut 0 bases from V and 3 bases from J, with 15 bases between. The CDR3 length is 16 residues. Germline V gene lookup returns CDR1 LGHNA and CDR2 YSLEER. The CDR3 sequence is CASSQDWGDLRYEQYF. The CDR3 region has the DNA TGCGCCAGCAGCCAAGACTGGGGGGATCTACGCTACGAGCAGTACTTC.

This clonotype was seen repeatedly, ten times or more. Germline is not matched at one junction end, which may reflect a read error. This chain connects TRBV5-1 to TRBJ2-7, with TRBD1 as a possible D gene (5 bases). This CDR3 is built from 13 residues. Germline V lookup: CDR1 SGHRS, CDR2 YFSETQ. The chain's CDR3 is CASSPGLGYEQYF. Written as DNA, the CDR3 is TGTGCCAGCTCACCAGGGCTGGGCTACGAGCAGTACTTC.

The CDR3 spells CAPPNSGNTIYF. CDR3 nucleotide sequence: TGCGCCCCTCCTAACTCTGGAAACACCATATATTTT. The chain employs TRBV10-1 and TRBJ1-3; D not certain. Germline V gene sequence: CDR1 WNHNN, CDR2 SYGVQD (reference sequence). This CDR3 has 12 residues. Between the trimmed V and J ends, which lost 11 bases and 0 bases, there was a span of 8 bases.

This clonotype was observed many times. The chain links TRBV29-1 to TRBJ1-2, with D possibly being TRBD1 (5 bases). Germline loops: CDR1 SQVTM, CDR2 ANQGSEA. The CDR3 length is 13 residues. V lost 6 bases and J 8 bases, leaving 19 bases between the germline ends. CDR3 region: CSVTQKTDGGYTF. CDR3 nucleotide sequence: TGCAGCGTGACTCAAAAGACAGACGGGGGCTACACCTTC.

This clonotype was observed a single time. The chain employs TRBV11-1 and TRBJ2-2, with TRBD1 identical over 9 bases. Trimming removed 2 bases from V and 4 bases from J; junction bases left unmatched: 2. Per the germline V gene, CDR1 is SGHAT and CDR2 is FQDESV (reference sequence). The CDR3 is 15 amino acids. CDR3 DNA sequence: TGTGCCAGCAGCTTACCGACAGGGGGCACCGGGGAGCTGTTTTTT. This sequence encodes CASSLPTGGTGELFF.

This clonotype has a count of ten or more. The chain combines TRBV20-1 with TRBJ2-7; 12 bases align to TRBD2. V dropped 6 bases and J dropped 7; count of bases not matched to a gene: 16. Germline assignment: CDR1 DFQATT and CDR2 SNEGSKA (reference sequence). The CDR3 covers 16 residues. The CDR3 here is CSAPIEGLAGGGEQYF. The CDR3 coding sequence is TGCAGTGCCCCCATAGAGGGGCTAGCGGGAGGGGGTGAGCAGTACTTC.

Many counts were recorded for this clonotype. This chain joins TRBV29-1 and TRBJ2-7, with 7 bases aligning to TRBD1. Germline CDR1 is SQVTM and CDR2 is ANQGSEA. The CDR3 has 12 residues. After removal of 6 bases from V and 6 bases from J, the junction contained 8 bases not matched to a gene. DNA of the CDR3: TGCAGCGTCGGACTGACAGGGTTCGAGCAGTACTTC. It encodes CSVGLTGFEQYF.

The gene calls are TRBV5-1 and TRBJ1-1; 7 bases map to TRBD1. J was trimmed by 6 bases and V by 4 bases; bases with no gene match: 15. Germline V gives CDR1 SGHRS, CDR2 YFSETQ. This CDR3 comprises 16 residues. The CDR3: CASSGNVDRAVPEAFF. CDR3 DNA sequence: TGCGCCAGCAGCGGAAACGTCGACAGGGCCGTCCCTGAAGCTTTCTTT.

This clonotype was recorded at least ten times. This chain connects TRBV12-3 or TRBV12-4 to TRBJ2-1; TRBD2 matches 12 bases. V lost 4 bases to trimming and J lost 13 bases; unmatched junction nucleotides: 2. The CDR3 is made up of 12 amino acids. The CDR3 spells CASSYGLAGQFF. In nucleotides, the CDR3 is TGTGCCAGCAGTTACGGACTAGCGGGACAGTTCTTC.

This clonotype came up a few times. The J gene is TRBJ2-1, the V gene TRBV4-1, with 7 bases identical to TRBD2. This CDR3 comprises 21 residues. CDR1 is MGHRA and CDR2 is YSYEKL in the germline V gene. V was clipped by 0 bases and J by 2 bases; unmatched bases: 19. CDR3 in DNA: TGCGCCAGCAGCCAAGATTATGTAGTAGCGGGTGGACTTCAAGCCTACAATGAGCAGTTCTTC. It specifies CASSQDYVVAGGLQAYNEQFF.

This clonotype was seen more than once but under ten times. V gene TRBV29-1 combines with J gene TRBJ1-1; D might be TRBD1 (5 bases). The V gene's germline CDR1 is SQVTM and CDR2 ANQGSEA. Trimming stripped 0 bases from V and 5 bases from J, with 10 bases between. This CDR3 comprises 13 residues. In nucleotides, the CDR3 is TGCAGCGTTGAAGATCGGGGACGGACTGAAGCTTTCTTT. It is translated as CSVEDRGRTEAFF.

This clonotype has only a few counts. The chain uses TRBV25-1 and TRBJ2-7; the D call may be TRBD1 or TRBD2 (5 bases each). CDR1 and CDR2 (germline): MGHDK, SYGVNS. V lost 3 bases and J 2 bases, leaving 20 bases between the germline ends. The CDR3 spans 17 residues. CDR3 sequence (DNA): TGTGCCAGCAGTGATCGACCGGGTGGGGACGGACCCTACGAGCAGTACTTC. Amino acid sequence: CASSDRPGGDGPYEQYF.

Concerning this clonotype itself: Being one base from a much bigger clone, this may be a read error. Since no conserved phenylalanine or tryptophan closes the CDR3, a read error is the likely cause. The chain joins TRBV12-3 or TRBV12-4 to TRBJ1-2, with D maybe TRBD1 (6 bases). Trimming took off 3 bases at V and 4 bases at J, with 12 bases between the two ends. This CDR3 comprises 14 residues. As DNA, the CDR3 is TGTGCCAGCAGTTTGGATGGGACAATCTATGGCTACACCTCC. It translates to CASSLDGTIYGYTS.

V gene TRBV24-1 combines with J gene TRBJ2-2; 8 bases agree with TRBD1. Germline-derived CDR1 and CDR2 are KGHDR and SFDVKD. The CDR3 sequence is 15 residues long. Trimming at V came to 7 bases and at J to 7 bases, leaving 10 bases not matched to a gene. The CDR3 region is CATSSRQGIVGELFF. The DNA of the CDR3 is TGTGCCACCAGCTCAAGACAGGGGATTGTCGGGGAGCTGTTTTTT.

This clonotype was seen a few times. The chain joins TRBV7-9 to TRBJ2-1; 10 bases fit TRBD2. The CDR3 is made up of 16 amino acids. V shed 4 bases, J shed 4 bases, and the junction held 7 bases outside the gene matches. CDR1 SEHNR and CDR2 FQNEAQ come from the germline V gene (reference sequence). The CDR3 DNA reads TGTGCCAGCAGCTCCACGACTAGCGGGCAATACAATGAGCAGTTCTTC. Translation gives CASSSTTSGQYNEQFF. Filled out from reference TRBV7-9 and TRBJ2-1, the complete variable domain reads DTGVSQNPRHKITKRGQNVTFRCDPISEHNRLYWYRQTLGQGPEFLTYFQNEAQLEKSRLLSDRFSAERPKGSFSTLEIQRTEQGDSAMYLCASSSTTSGQYNEQFFGPGTRLTVL.

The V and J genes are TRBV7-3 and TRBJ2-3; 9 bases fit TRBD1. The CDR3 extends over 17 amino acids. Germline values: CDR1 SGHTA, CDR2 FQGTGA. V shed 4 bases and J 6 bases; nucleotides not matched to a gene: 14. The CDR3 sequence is CASSSSPPGTGIDTQYF. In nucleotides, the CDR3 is TGTGCCAGCAGCTCAAGTCCCCCCGGGACAGGGATCGATACGCAGTATTTT.

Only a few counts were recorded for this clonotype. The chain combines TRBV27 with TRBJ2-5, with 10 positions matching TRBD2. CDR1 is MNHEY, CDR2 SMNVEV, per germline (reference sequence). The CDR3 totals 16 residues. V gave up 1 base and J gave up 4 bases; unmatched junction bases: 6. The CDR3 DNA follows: TGTGCCAGCAGTTTATTACTAGCGGGAACCCCAGAGACCCAGTACTTC. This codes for CASSLLLAGTPETQYF.

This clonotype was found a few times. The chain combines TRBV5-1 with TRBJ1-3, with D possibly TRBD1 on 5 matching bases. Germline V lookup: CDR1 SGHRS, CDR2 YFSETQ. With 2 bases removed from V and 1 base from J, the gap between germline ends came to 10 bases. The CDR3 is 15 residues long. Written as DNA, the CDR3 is TGCGCCAGCAGCTTTAATCAGGGATCTGGAAACACCATATATTTT. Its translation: CASSFNQGSGNTIYF.

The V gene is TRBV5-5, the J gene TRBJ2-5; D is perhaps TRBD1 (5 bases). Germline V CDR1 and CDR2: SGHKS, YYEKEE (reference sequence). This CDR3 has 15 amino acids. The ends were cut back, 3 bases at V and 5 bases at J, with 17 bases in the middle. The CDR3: CASSYGADPGETQYF. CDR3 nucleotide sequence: TGTGCCAGCAGCTATGGGGCCGATCCAGGGGAGACCCAGTACTTC.

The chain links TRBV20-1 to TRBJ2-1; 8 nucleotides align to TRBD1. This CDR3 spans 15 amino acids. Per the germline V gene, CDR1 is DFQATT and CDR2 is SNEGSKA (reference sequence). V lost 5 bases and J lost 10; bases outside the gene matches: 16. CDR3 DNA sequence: TGCAGTGCTGGGACGACAGGGGTAGAGGTCGGCGAGCAGTTCTTC. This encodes CSAGTTGVEVGEQFF.

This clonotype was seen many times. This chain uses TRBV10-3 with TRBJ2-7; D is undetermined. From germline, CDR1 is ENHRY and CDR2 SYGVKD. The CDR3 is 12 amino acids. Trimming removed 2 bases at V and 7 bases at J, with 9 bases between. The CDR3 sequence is CAISEGHEEQYF. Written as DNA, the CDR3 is TGTGCCATCAGTGAGGGTCATGAGGAGCAGTACTTC.